This record concerns one T cell receptor (beta chain) sequence. What it recognizes is unknown. This specimen comes from a study of shared clonotypes between healthy human individuals. On the study more broadly: Ranging from 18 to 49 in age, donors were two women and a few men. Overall study findings and caveats: Depth of sequencing was expected to influence donor clonotype sharing.

Assay runs were performed at deep level. As handled by the study authors: In the immunoSEQ data, sequences were junction-only and lacked quality scores, so filtering differed. The method was immunoSEQ multiplex PCR; TCRdb's version includes in-frame clones alone and lacks a portion of them. That table furnishes V, J and clone size, whereas the DNA furnished D and trimming. The data show 450,000 to 500,000 clones, with over 70% seen just once and 12% held by the top ten. Per germline, CDR1 SGHRS and CDR2 YFSETQ. The V end was cut by 4 bases, the J end by 7 bases, with 15 bases between. The CDR3 spans 14 residues.

Sequences were obtained from PBMCs. This clonotype originated in a woman aged 40 to 50 in good health. Some clones in this sample may be carry-over from other donors' samples. This sequence joins TRBV5-1 and TRBJ1-3; weak D call: TRBD1 (6 bases). CDR3 sequence reads: CASSGTGSGNTIYF. DNA of the CDR3: TGCGCCAGCAGCGGAACAGGGTCCGGGAACACCATATATTTT.